This T cell receptor (beta chain) was obtained from a study of T cell responses to AZD1222 COVID-19 vaccine. The study's findings and limits: Only after the peak T cell response were repertoires sampled.

Assay: immunoSEQ multiplex PCR; the TCRdb copy retains only in-frame clones and omits some. The table has about 150,000 clones, around 91% seen once. Turning to this clone: What it binds is unknown.

J lost 5 bases, V lost 0 bases, and 5 bases had no gene match. Germline CDR1 SGHRS, CDR2 YFSETQ. The CDR3 runs 15 residues. The starting material was peripheral blood, obtained on day 0 of AZD1222 vaccination. The sequence came from an adult in good health. The chain carries TRBV5-1 and TRBJ2-5, with TRBD2 matching 9 bases. CDR3 coding DNA: TGCGCCAGCAGCTTGGTGGCGGGGGGGGCGGAGACCCAGTACTTC. This gives the protein CASSLVAGGAETQYF.